What follows are 7 T cell receptor beta chains derived from one specimen sequenced in a study of hypomethylating agent response in myelodysplastic syndrome. TCRdb's table, derived via immunoSEQ multiplex PCR, lists solely in-frame clones and lacks some. This repertoire shows 6,000 to 6,500 clones, 65% to 85% found once; its top ten account for approximately 26%. Sequencing was performed on bone marrow, taken before or after starting hypomethylating agent treatment for myelodysplastic syndrome (not recorded which). The origin of the receptors is a human donor with myelodysplastic syndrome.

V and J are TRBV5-4 and TRBJ1-2; no definite D call. The CDR3 is made up of 15 amino acids. Germline loops: CDR1 SGHNT, CDR2 YYREEE (reference sequence). The V end lost 0 bases, the J end lost 8 bases, and 17 bases lay between the germline ends. The chain's CDR3 is CASSLALLGAGGYTF. The CDR3 nucleotides read TGTGCCAGCAGCTTGGCACTCCTCGGAGCAGGCGGCTACACCTTC.

This chain connects TRBV7-9 to TRBJ2-3, with a tentative D call TRBD1 (5 bases). Germline assignment: CDR1 SEHNR and CDR2 FQNEAQ (reference sequence). CDR3 length: 14 residues. V dropped 1 base and J dropped 1 base, with 6 bases sitting between them. The CDR3, as DNA: TGTGCCAGCAGCTTAGGACAGCGCACAGATACGCAGTATTTT. Translated, it gives CASSLGQRTDTQYF.

The chain recombines TRBV5-6 with TRBJ2-1; D remains ambiguous. The germline CDR1 and CDR2 sequences are SGHDT and YYEEEE. The CDR3 extends over 16 amino acids. Deletions cut 2 bases from V and 0 bases from J, with 12 bases between. This CDR3 is CASSFSVYLSYNEQFF. The CDR3 bases are TGTGCCAGCAGCTTCTCGGTTTACCTCTCCTACAATGAGCAGTTCTTC.

This clone was detected only once. The V gene is TRBV10-1, the J gene TRBJ2-1; D is tentatively TRBD1 or TRBD2 (5 bases each). The V end was cut by 3 bases, the J end by 15 bases, with 18 bases between. The CDR3 has 13 amino acids. Germline CDR1 reads WNHNN; CDR2 reads SYGVQD (reference sequence). CDR3 nucleotide sequence: TGCGCCAGCAGTGAAAGGACAAGCGGATATCGGTTCTTC. Amino acids: CASSERTSGYRFF.

This chain joins TRBV7-9 and TRBJ2-7, with D hard to call. This CDR3 comprises 14 residues. Trimming cost V 3 bases and J 5 bases, with 14 bases left between them. Germline V gene sequence: CDR1 SEHNR, CDR2 FQNEAQ (reference sequence). The CDR3 protein is CASSLIAGTHEQYF. The CDR3 DNA follows: TGTGCCAGCAGCTTGATAGCAGGTACCCACGAGCAGTACTTC.

The chain couples TRBV7-6 to TRBJ1-4; no reliable D call. From germline, CDR1 is SGHVS and CDR2 FNYEAQ. This CDR3 region has 14 residues. Trimming took off 7 bases at V and 0 bases at J, with 9 bases between the two ends. CDR3 in amino acids: CASNDGATNEKLFF. CDR3 coding DNA: TGTGCCAGCAACGATGGGGCAACTAATGAAAAACTGTTTTTT.

J is TRBJ1-6 and V is TRBV19; the match to TRBD1 covers 8 bases. After removal of 3 bases from V and 8 bases from J, the junction contained 6 bases not matched to a gene. CDR3 length: 15 residues. Per the germline V gene, CDR1 is LNHDA and CDR2 is SQIVND (reference sequence). The CDR3 DNA sequence: TGTGCCAGTAGTATCCAGGACAGGGCTGATTCACCCCTCCACTTT. Amino acid sequence: CASSIQDRADSPLHF.